This TCR beta chain was sequenced during a study of blood T cells in healthy people across ages. Across the study: About one barcoded beta molecule per two T cells was captured by template switching.

The V end was cut by 0 bases, the J end by 4 bases, with 13 bases between. This CDR3 comprises 15 residues. From germline, CDR1 is DFQATT and CDR2 SNEGSKA (reference sequence). This clonotype was seen a few times. Antigen: not known. Next came a second PCR, run for about 6 to 11 cycles, which used a sample-barcoded 5' primer along with a J-beta primer mix. MiXCR, run by TCRdb on the 5' RACE reads, gives a single entry per CDR3 protein. In the table there are 1 million or so distinct CDR3 sequences, around 25% of which are singletons. Each sample used at least 6 million PBMCs. Broader study findings: Estimated diversity that came from one million T cells was considered an underestimate.

This sample also belongs to another study, concerning T cells of mothers and their children. As reported in that work: The TCR beta CDR3 read count exceeded 8.5 million for each mother and was about 3 million for each child.

This clonotype originated in a girl aged 2 to 10 in good health. The sample consisted of blood. The chain has TRBV20-1 and TRBJ2-1, with D possibly TRBD2 on 6 matching bases. The CDR3 nucleotides are TGCAGTGCTAGAGATCTGGGGGAGGAATACAATGAGCAGTTCTTC. Amino acids: CSARDLGEEYNEQFF.